A single sample is the source of the 21 T cell receptor beta chains below, sequenced in a study of shared clonotypes between healthy human individuals. TCRdb's copy holds only in-frame clones and misses some; the assay was immunoSEQ multiplex PCR. The table has roughly 2 million clones, approximately 94% seen once; the top ten hold 0.85% to 1.2%. The naive CD8 population came from CD45RO-negative cells selected for CCR7, without terminally differentiated effector memory CD45RA+ cells. Sequenced: naive CD8+ T cells sorted from blood. These receptor sequences come from a man aged 18-30 years in good health.

The chain recombines TRBV7-6 with TRBJ2-3, with D unresolved. Germline assignment: CDR1 SGHVS and CDR2 FNYEAQ. CDR3 size: 15 residues. V dropped 4 bases and J dropped 2 bases, with 13 bases sitting between them. CDR3 loop: CASSSPGIYTDTQYF. As DNA, the CDR3 is TGTGCCAGCAGCTCGCCGGGCATCTACACAGATACGCAGTATTTT. Supplemented by reference TRBV7-6 and TRBJ2-3, the full variable domain reads GAGVSQSPRYKVTKRGQDVALRCDPISGHVSLYWYRQALGQGPEFLTYFNYEAQQDKSGLPNDRFSAERPEGSISTLTIQRTEQRDSAMYRCASSSPGIYTDTQYFGPGTRLTVL.

The V and J genes are TRBV19 and TRBJ2-1, with 7 bases fitting TRBD1. Germline CDR1 is LNHDA and CDR2 is SQIVND (reference sequence). The CDR3 runs to 14 residues. The V and J ends lost 6 bases and 9 bases, in that order; junction bases with no gene match: 11. The CDR3 nucleotides are TGTGCCAGTAGATTTCGGGACAGCGGTCCTGAGCAGTTCTTC. Protein sequence: CASRFRDSGPEQFF.

This sequence joins TRBV7-9 and TRBJ1-2; 7 bases align to TRBD1. The CDR3 has 13 amino acids. Germline V gene lookup returns CDR1 SEHNR and CDR2 FQNEAQ (reference sequence). Trimming removed 5 bases from V and 8 bases from J; junction bases left unmatched: 8. The CDR3 DNA follows: TGTGCCAGCAGCCCGGGGGACAGAGAAGGCTACACCTTC. The encoded protein is CASSPGDREGYTF.

This sequence joins TRBV5-1 and TRBJ1-1; D remains ambiguous. This CDR3 has 15 amino acids. Germline V CDR1 and CDR2: SGHRS, YFSETQ. The V and J ends lost 0 bases and 4 bases respectively, with 13 bases between them. The CDR3 region is CASSLEVLGSTEAFF. In nucleotides, the CDR3 is TGCGCCAGCAGCTTGGAGGTGTTAGGGAGCACTGAAGCTTTCTTT.

The gene calls are TRBV5-4 and TRBJ2-1; D might be TRBD2 (5 bases). The CDR3 is 14 residues long. The V end was cut by 4 bases, the J end by 2 bases, with 10 bases between. Germline V CDR1 and CDR2: SGHNT, YYREEE (reference sequence). The CDR3 nucleotides read TGTGCCAGCAGCCCGAGCGGCGCCTACAATGAGCAGTTCTTC. It translates to CASSPSGAYNEQFF.

This clone was counted a single time. The chain recombines TRBV6-6 with TRBJ1-1; D not certain. The CDR3 is 15 amino acids. Trimming took 2 bases from V and 2 from J, leaving 12 bases between them. Germline CDR1 is MNHNY and CDR2 is SVGAGI (reference sequence). The CDR3 reads CASSYGPGVNTEAFF. CDR3 nucleotides: TGTGCCAGCAGTTACGGTCCGGGCGTAAACACTGAAGCTTTCTTT.

The chain joins TRBV27 to TRBJ1-6; 10 bases line up with TRBD1. V was clipped by 6 bases and J by 9 bases; unmatched bases: 8. Germline CDR1 reads MNHEY; CDR2 reads SMNVEV (reference sequence). This CDR3 is 15 amino acids long. CDR3 sequence reads: CASRLTGGFSSPLHF. The CDR3 DNA reads TGTGCCAGCAGGTTGACAGGGGGCTTTAGTTCACCCCTCCACTTT.

CDR3 in amino acids: CASSYSRNWGDAAFF. In DNA form, the CDR3 reads TGTGCCAGCAGTTACTCGAGGAACTGGGGAGACGCAGCTTTCTTT. J is TRBJ1-1 and V is TRBV6-5; D is uncertain. The CDR3 spans 15 residues. Germline values: CDR1 MNHEY, CDR2 SVGAGI. Between the trimmed V and J ends, which lost 0 bases and 10 bases, there was a span of 18 bases.

V is TRBV28 and J is TRBJ1-5; the D gene is possibly TRBD1 (6 bases). The V end lost 3 bases, the J end lost 6 bases, and 9 bases lay between the germline ends. This CDR3 is 13 amino acids long. Germline values: CDR1 MDHEN, CDR2 SYDVKM. Written as DNA, the CDR3 is TGTGCCAGCAGTTTCCTACAGGGTCAGCCCCAGCATTTT. Its protein product is CASSFLQGQPQHF.

The chain joins TRBV19 to TRBJ2-3; D possibly uses TRBD1 or TRBD2 (6 bases each). Germline V gene lookup returns CDR1 LNHDA and CDR2 SQIVND (reference sequence). V was trimmed by 8 bases and J by 3 bases, leaving 30 bases between them. The CDR3 is 19 amino acids. The CDR3 loop is CASQTGAGTSGERTDTQYF. The CDR3 DNA reads as TGTGCCAGTCAAACCGGGGCAGGGACATCGGGGGAAAGGACAGATACGCAGTATTTT.

This clone was found a few times. The sample has other DNA sequences that encode this CDR3 too. The rearrangement links TRBV29-1 to TRBJ1-1, with D unresolved. The CDR3 contains 10 residues. V lost 7 bases and J 1 base, leaving 4 bases between the germline ends. Germline CDR1 reads SQVTM; CDR2 reads ANQGSEA. In nucleotides, the CDR3 is TGCAGCGCGTGGAACACTGAAGCTTTCTTT. It codes for CSAWNTEAFF. Full variable domain (outside the CDR3, taken from reference TRBV29-1 and TRBJ1-1): SAVISQKPSRDICQRGTSLTIQCQVDSQVTMMFWYRQQPGQSLTLIATANQGSEATYESGFVIDKFPISRPNLTFSTLTVSNMSPEDSSIYLCSAWNTEAFFGQGTRLTVV.

This rearrangement joins TRBV6-1 to TRBJ2-2, with D unclear. The V and J ends lost 5 bases and 5 bases respectively, with 9 bases between them. This CDR3 is 13 amino acids long. CDR1 MNHNS and CDR2 SASEGT come from the germline V gene. CDR3 DNA sequence: TGTGCCAGCAGTCCGGTTGGGACCGGGGAGCTGTTTTTT. Translating it yields CASSPVGTGELFF.

V usage is TRBV28 and J usage is TRBJ1-1; D not resolved. Trimming pared 4 bases from V and 5 bases from J, leaving 20 bases between. CDR3 length equals 16 residues. From germline, CDR1 is MDHEN and CDR2 SYDVKM. In DNA form, the CDR3 reads TGTGCCAGCAGTTCGGGTGTCGCCCAGAGTAGAACTGAAGCTTTCTTT. Translated, it gives CASSSGVAQSRTEAFF.

Concerning this clone: Within the sample, other DNA sequences also encode this same CDR3. The chain employs TRBV19 and TRBJ2-7; the D is unclear. Trimming shortened V by 1 base and J by 3 bases, and 4 bases separated the two germline ends. In germline, CDR1 is LNHDA, CDR2 SQIVND (reference sequence). This CDR3 comprises 12 residues. CDR3 nucleotide sequence: TGTGCCAGTAGTATAGGGAGCTACGAGCAGTACTTC. Translating gives CASSIGSYEQYF.

Concerning this clone: In the same sample, other DNA sequences code for this CDR3. V usage is TRBV11-2 and J usage is TRBJ1-1; 8 bases align to TRBD1. The germline V gene has CDR1 SGHAT and CDR2 FQNNGV. This CDR3 has 14 amino acids. V was clipped by 4 bases and J by 1 base; unmatched bases: 2. The CDR3 protein is CASSSTGGNTEAFF. The CDR3, as DNA: TGTGCCAGCAGCTCCACAGGGGGGAACACTGAAGCTTTCTTT.

The rearrangement joins TRBV9 to TRBJ2-3, with 7 bases aligning to TRBD2. V gave up 4 bases and J gave up 4 bases; unmatched junction bases: 9. Looked up from germline, CDR1 is SGDLS and CDR2 is YYNGEE. The CDR3 is 15 residues long. The CDR3 loop is CASSHVASGADTQYF. CDR3 DNA sequence: TGTGCCAGCAGCCATGTGGCTAGCGGTGCAGATACGCAGTATTTT.

This clone has just one count. This chain's CDR3 is CASSLGGPVADTQYF. The CDR3 nucleotides read TGCGCCAGCAGCTTGGGTGGACCGGTGGCTGATACGCAGTATTTT. The gene calls are TRBV5-1 and TRBJ2-3; D is undetermined. Between the trimmed V and J ends, which lost 0 bases and 6 bases, there was a span of 14 bases. Germline CDR1 is SGHRS and CDR2 is YFSETQ. This CDR3 is built from 15 residues. Full variable domain (missing parts from reference TRBV5-1 and TRBJ2-3): KAGVTQTPRYLIKTRGQQVTLSCSPISGHRSVSWYQQTPGQGLQFLFEYFSETQRNKGNFPGRFSGRQFSNSRSEMNVSTLELGDSALYLCASSLGGPVADTQYFGPGTRLTVL.

V usage is TRBV4-1 and J usage is TRBJ2-5, with a possible D match to TRBD1 (5 bases). This CDR3 has 15 residues. Germline V CDR1 and CDR2: MGHRA, YSYEKL. Trimming took 0 bases from V and 5 from J, leaving 13 bases between them. The CDR3 sequence is CASSQDLRAGETQYF. The CDR3 DNA sequence: TGCGCCAGCAGCCAAGATCTCAGGGCCGGGGAGACCCAGTACTTC.

The chain uses TRBV9 and TRBJ2-3; 7 bases line up with TRBD1. The V and J ends lost 5 bases and 10 bases, in that order; junction bases with no gene match: 7. The CDR3 consists of 12 residues. CDR1 and CDR2 (germline): SGDLS, YYNGEE. This chain's CDR3 is CASSGDRDAQYF. CDR3 nucleotides: TGTGCCAGCAGTGGAGACAGGGATGCGCAGTATTTT.

The chain links TRBV2 to TRBJ1-3; a weak D match, TRBD1 (6 bases). Germline V gives CDR1 SNHLY, CDR2 FYNNEI. The CDR3 length is 15 residues. V was shortened by 2 bases and J by 6 bases, with 14 bases between the two germline ends. In DNA form, the CDR3 reads TGTGCCAGCAGTGAAACAGGGTCCCCCGCAAACACCATATATTTT. It specifies CASSETGSPANTIYF.

The chain has TRBV7-8 and TRBJ2-1, with 8 bases identical to TRBD1. The CDR3 consists of 14 residues. Germline V gives CDR1 SGHVS, CDR2 FQNEAQ. J lost 10 bases, V lost 5 bases, and 10 bases had no gene match. The CDR3 DNA follows: TGTGCCAGCAGCCACGGGACAGGCTTCCAGGAGCAGTTCTTC. Translating gives CASSHGTGFQEQFF.